The source of this TCR beta chain is a study of blood T cell repertoires in COVID-19. Researchers sorted participants into cohorts using their self-reported clinical history. This CDR3 is 13 amino acids long. Losses at the gene ends were 6 bases for V and 4 bases for J; bases not matched to a gene: 0. Germline V gene lookup returns CDR1 SQVTM and CDR2 ANQGSEA. The table came from immunoSEQ multiplex PCR; TCRdb's copy has only in-frame clones and leaves some out. The sample carries about 260,000 clones, 90% recorded once. The sequence was obtained from a woman aged 25 to 45 with acute COVID-19. The sequenced sample consisted of PBMCs or T cells enriched from blood (not recorded which). This chain joins TRBV29-1 and TRBJ2-7; the match to TRBD2 covers 16 bases. The chain's CDR3 is CSVGLAGGYEQYF. DNA of the CDR3: TGCAGCGTGGGACTAGCGGGAGGGTACGAGCAGTACTTC.